The next 31 T cell receptor beta chains were all read from a single sample in a study of T cell repertoires in cytomegalovirus infection. No cognate antigen is known for these TCRs. Each CDR3 protein is one row after TCRdb ran MiXCR on the reads. Altogether 100,000 to 120,000 distinct CDR3 sequences are present, 30% to 35% being singletons, with the ten largest covering about 40%. The input for sequencing was CD8+ T cells from cultured PBMCs, taken from culture after CMV antigen stimulation. The receptors stem from a human donor in good health (CMV status not recorded). Some clones in this sample may be carry-over from other donors' samples.

As to this clonotype: A much more abundant neighbour one base away suggests this may be a read error. The chain has TRBV2 and TRBJ1-1; unclear D gene. V lost 1 base to trimming and J lost 11 bases, with 14 bases between them. In germline, CDR1 is SNHLY, CDR2 FYNNEI. The CDR3 totals 13 residues. The chain's CDR3 is CASSEVGDVGAFF. CDR3 sequence (DNA): TGTGCCAGCAGTGAAGTCGGGGATGTTGGGGCTTTCTTT.

The genes are TRBV12-3 or TRBV12-4 and TRBJ2-3; D uncertain. V was shortened by 4 bases and J by 0 bases, with 8 bases between the two germline ends. CDR3 length: 14 amino acids. In DNA, the CDR3 is TGTGCCAGCAGTTCCAGAATTAGCACAGATACGCAGTATTTT. Protein sequence: CASSSRISTDTQYF.

This sequence joins TRBV4-1 and TRBJ2-1; D possibly corresponds to TRBD2 (6 bases). Trimming removed 4 bases from V and 9 bases from J, with 10 bases in between. CDR3 length equals 12 residues. Germline CDR1 MGHRA, CDR2 YSYEKL. This CDR3 reads CASSPGGGEQFF. The CDR3 region has the DNA TGCGCCAGCAGCCCCGGGGGAGGTGAGCAGTTCTTC.

This clonotype was counted at least ten times. The chain employs TRBV7-6 and TRBJ2-1, with 7 bases fitting TRBD1. CDR1 and CDR2 from the germline V gene are SGHVS and FNYEAQ. CDR3 length: 14 residues. V lost 3 bases and J lost 6; bases outside the gene matches: 5. CDR3 nucleotides: TGTGCCAGCAGCTTTGAGGGGGCAAGCAATGAGCAGTTCTTC. It yields the protein CASSFEGASNEQFF.

This clonotype showed up many times. The rearrangement joins TRBV7-6 to TRBJ2-7; 8 positions agree with TRBD1. The CDR3 is made up of 16 amino acids. With V trimmed by 1 base and J by 4 bases, 9 bases remained unmatched. CDR1 SGHVS and CDR2 FNYEAQ come from the germline V gene. The CDR3 DNA reads as TGTGCCAGCAGCTTAGACAGGGGGGAAATCTTATACGAGCAGTACTTC. Translating it yields CASSLDRGEILYEQYF.

The chain carries TRBV28 and TRBJ1-2; a weak D match, TRBD1 (6 bases). The V and J ends lost 6 bases and 3 bases respectively, with 20 bases between them. CDR1 and CDR2 from the germline V gene are MDHEN and SYDVKM. The CDR3 totals 16 residues. The CDR3 DNA is TGTGCCAGCAGCATCCCAGGGACAATTAAGGACTATGGCTACACCTTC. Translated: CASSIPGTIKDYGYTF.

This clonotype was detected ten times or more. This rearrangement joins TRBV7-2 to TRBJ1-2; unclear D gene. Per the germline V gene, CDR1 is SGHTA and CDR2 is FQGNSA. There are 11 residues in the CDR3. V was pared by 5 bases and J by 4 bases, with 5 bases between. The CDR3: CASSGLYGYTF. The CDR3 DNA sequence: TGTGCCAGCAGCGGTCTCTATGGCTACACCTTC.

The chain employs TRBV2 and TRBJ2-7, with D perhaps TRBD2 (6 bases). The CDR3 runs 13 residues. V was cut by 3 bases and J by 2 bases, with 8 bases left in between. Looked up from germline, CDR1 is SNHLY and CDR2 is FYNNEI. The CDR3 sequence is CASSEEGPYEQYF. The DNA for the CDR3 is TGTGCCAGCAGTGAGGAGGGTCCCTACGAGCAGTACTTC.

V is TRBV5-1 and J is TRBJ2-2; 13 bases are a match to TRBD2. The length of the CDR3 is 18 residues. V shed 1 base, J shed 0 bases, and the junction held 3 bases outside the gene matches. Germline loops: CDR1 SGHRS, CDR2 YFSETQ. The CDR3 spells CASSLTGLAGANTGELFF. CDR3 in DNA: TGCGCCAGCAGCTTGACTGGACTAGCGGGGGCGAACACCGGGGAGCTGTTTTTT.

V and J are TRBV7-3 and TRBJ2-1; 11 nucleotides align to TRBD2. CDR1 is SGHTA, CDR2 FQGTGA, per germline. The CDR3 is 16 amino acids. The trim removed 5 bases at V and 6 bases at J, leaving 9 bases unmatched. This CDR3 reads CASSPLSGGAGNEQFF. In DNA, the CDR3 is TGTGCCAGCAGCCCCCTTAGCGGGGGGGCGGGCAATGAGCAGTTCTTC.

V and J are TRBV9 and TRBJ1-6, with unresolved D. The V gene lost 0 bases and the J gene lost 6 bases, with 16 bases spanning the gap. Germline V gene sequence: CDR1 SGDLS, CDR2 YYNGEE. The length of the CDR3 is 17 residues. The CDR3 nucleotides are TGTGCCAGCAGCGTAGATCCCTCTCCAATCCCTAATTCACCCCTCCACTTT. This sequence encodes CASSVDPSPIPNSPLHF. Together with reference TRBV9 and TRBJ1-6, the CDR3 gives the full variable domain: DSGVTQTPKHLITATGQRVTLRCSPRSGDLSVYWYQQSLDQGLQFLIQYYNGEERAKGNILERFSAQQFPDLHSELNLSSLELGDSALYFCASSVDPSPIPNSPLHFGNGTRLTVT.

The J gene is TRBJ2-1, the V gene TRBV29-1; D is tentatively TRBD1 or TRBD2 (5 bases each). This CDR3 contains 14 residues. Trimming took 4 bases from V and 4 from J, leaving 14 bases between them. Per germline, CDR1 SQVTM and CDR2 ANQGSEA. CDR3 protein: CSVVGREIYNEQFF. The CDR3 DNA is TGCAGCGTTGTGGGCAGGGAGATATACAATGAGCAGTTCTTC.

The CDR3 bases are TGTGCCAGTAGTAGCGACAGGGACTACAATGAGCAGTTCTTC. Its protein is CASSSDRDYNEQFF. The chain has TRBV19 and TRBJ2-1; 7 bases map to TRBD1. Trimming at V came to 4 bases and at J to 3 bases, leaving 3 bases not matched to a gene. The CDR3 has 14 amino acids. CDR1 is LNHDA and CDR2 is SQIVND in the germline V gene (reference sequence).

The gene calls are TRBV15 and TRBJ1-6; weak D call: TRBD1 (5 bases). Germline V CDR1 and CDR2: LNHNV, YYDKDF (reference sequence). V dropped 1 base and J dropped 10 bases, with 11 bases sitting between them. This CDR3 has 14 amino acids. CDR3 DNA: TGTGCCACCAGCAGAGGATACCGGGGGTCACCCCTCCACTTT. Translating it yields CATSRGYRGSPLHF.

This clonotype has at least ten counts. V is TRBV20-1 and J is TRBJ1-5; D is uncertain. The V gene's germline CDR1 is DFQATT and CDR2 SNEGSKA (reference sequence). The V end was cut by 1 base, the J end by 5 bases, with 12 bases between. The CDR3 has 14 residues. This CDR3 is CSARAGRTDQPQHF. The CDR3, as DNA: TGCAGTGCTAGAGCTGGGAGGACGGATCAGCCCCAGCATTTT.

A few counts support this clonotype. V is TRBV20-1 and J is TRBJ2-1; a possible D gene is TRBD1 (5 bases). V lost 0 bases and J lost 4, with 13 bases in between. The CDR3 runs 15 residues. CDR1 DFQATT and CDR2 SNEGSKA come from the germline V gene (reference sequence). CDR3 protein: CSARDREPPYNEQFF. The DNA for the CDR3 is TGCAGTGCTAGAGACAGGGAACCCCCTTACAATGAGCAGTTCTTC.

The chain combines TRBV4-1 with TRBJ2-6; D unresolved. Germline values: CDR1 MGHRA, CDR2 YSYEKL. Trimming removed 3 bases at V and 3 bases at J, with 6 bases between. CDR3 length: 14 residues. The CDR3 coding sequence is TGCGCCAGCAGCCAGGAGCTTGGGGCCAACGTCCTGACTTTC. It encodes CASSQELGANVLTF.

This clonotype was observed a handful of times. In DNA form, the CDR3 reads TGTGCCAGCAGCCCCACGGGGGCCTCAGGCTATGGCTACACCTTC. This encodes CASSPTGASGYGYTF. The chain links TRBV11-2 to TRBJ1-2; possible D gene TRBD1, 6 bases. V lost 5 bases and J 4 bases, leaving 17 bases between the germline ends. Per germline, CDR1 SGHAT and CDR2 FQNNGV. CDR3 length: 15 amino acids.

V is TRBV7-9 and J is TRBJ2-3; 7 bases are shared with TRBD1. The CDR3 runs 17 residues. Germline V lookup: CDR1 SEHNR, CDR2 FQNEAQ (reference sequence). With V trimmed by 5 bases and J by 6 bases, 17 bases remained unmatched. DNA for the CDR3: TGTGCCAGCAGCCCTCCCCAGCTCGGGACAGAGAAGGATACGCAGTATTTT. Its translation is CASSPPQLGTEKDTQYF. Supplemented by reference TRBV7-9 and TRBJ2-3, the full variable domain reads DTGVSQNPRHKITKRGQNVTFRCDPISEHNRLYWYRQTLGQGPEFLTYFQNEAQLEKSRLLSDRFSAERPKGSFSTLEIQRTEQGDSAMYLCASSPPQLGTEKDTQYFGPGTRLTVL.

This clonotype was observed at least ten times. The V call is TRBV27, the J call TRBJ2-5, with 10 bases that match TRBD2. Germline CDR1 MNHEY, CDR2 SMNVEV (reference sequence). CDR3 length: 15 residues. V lost 6 bases and J lost 5; bases outside the gene matches: 9. CDR3 DNA sequence: TGTGCCAGCAGGACGTTAGCGGGGGGAGGCGAGACCCAGTACTTC. This encodes CASRTLAGGGETQYF.

Only a few counts were recorded for this clonotype. This chain links TRBV7-8 with TRBJ1-6; a possible D gene is TRBD1 (6 bases). V shed 5 bases and J shed 5 bases, with 16 bases lying between them. Germline CDR1 reads SGHVS; CDR2 reads FQNEAQ. The CDR3 contains 16 residues. The CDR3 DNA follows: TGTGCCAGCAGCCCGGGGGGGCTCAGAGATAATTCACCCCTCCACTTT. Translating it yields CASSPGGLRDNSPLHF.

This clonotype occurred many times. The chain has TRBV6-1 and TRBJ2-1; TRBD2 matches at 7 bases. The J segment lost 4 bases and the V segment lost 3 bases, leaving 3 bases of the junction unmatched. The CDR3 covers 14 residues. Germline loops: CDR1 MNHNS, CDR2 SASEGT. For the CDR3, the DNA is TGTGCCAGCAGTGACCGGGGGGATTACAATGAGCAGTTCTTC. Protein: CASSDRGDYNEQFF.

Many counts were recorded for this clonotype. The chain combines TRBV7-6 with TRBJ2-2; 8 nucleotides align to TRBD1. The V gene's germline CDR1 is SGHVS and CDR2 FNYEAQ. This CDR3 spans 15 amino acids. The ends lost 4 bases at V and 1 base at J; junction bases unmatched: 2. The DNA for the CDR3 is TGTGCCAGCAGCTATGGGACAGGGAACACCGGGGAGCTGTTTTTT. Its translation is CASSYGTGNTGELFF.

The J gene is TRBJ2-1, the V gene TRBV7-9; 10 nucleotides match TRBD2. Trimming removed 5 bases from V and 4 bases from J; junction bases left unmatched: 5. Looked up from germline, CDR1 is SEHNR and CDR2 is FQNEAQ (reference sequence). The CDR3 length is 15 residues. Here the CDR3 DNA reads TGTGCCAGCAGCCCAATAGCGGGGGGTTACAATGAGCAGTTCTTC. Its protein is CASSPIAGGYNEQFF.

This clonotype was detected only a few times. The chain employs TRBV25-1 and TRBJ1-6, with D unclear. This CDR3 is 18 amino acids long. Germline CDR1 reads MGHDK; CDR2 reads SYGVNS. Trimming stripped 5 bases from V and 4 bases from J, with 21 bases between. CDR3 region: CASSPSTQPSYYNSPLHF. The CDR3 DNA reads as TGTGCCAGCAGTCCCTCGACCCAACCCTCGTATTATAATTCACCCCTCCACTTT.

This clonotype was seen many times. The chain combines TRBV6-1 with TRBJ2-2, with D perhaps given as TRBD1 or TRBD2 (5 bases each). The CDR3 is 15 amino acids. Deletions cut 6 bases from V and 6 bases from J, with 17 bases between. Looked up from germline, CDR1 is MNHNS and CDR2 is SASEGT. CDR3 nucleotides: TGTGCCAGCAGCGCCCTGACTGGGGGTCCCGGGGAGCTGTTTTTT. It is translated as CASSALTGGPGELFF.

The sample holds a few counts of this clonotype. This chain uses TRBV4-1 with TRBJ2-1; D gene uncertain. CDR3 length equals 14 residues. The germline V and J ends were trimmed by 3 bases and 5 bases, with 11 bases remaining between them. The germline gives CDR1 MGHRA, CDR2 YSYEKL. This CDR3 reads CASSQPVGDNEQFF. The CDR3 coding sequence is TGCGCCAGCAGCCAGCCGGTTGGTGACAATGAGCAGTTCTTC.

The chain joins TRBV6-5 to TRBJ1-2; possible D gene TRBD1, 6 bases. The V gene's germline CDR1 is MNHEY and CDR2 SVGAGI. CDR3 size: 14 residues. V lost 0 bases to trimming and J lost 7 bases, with 12 bases between them. CDR3 bases: TGTGCCAGCAGTTACTCTGGGGGCCTGGGTGGCTACACCTTC. This encodes CASSYSGGLGGYTF.

The V gene is TRBV6-5, the J gene TRBJ1-1; D not certain. Per germline, CDR1 MNHEY and CDR2 SVGAGI. The germline V and J ends were trimmed by 4 bases and 0 bases, with 9 bases remaining between them. The length of the CDR3 is 14 residues. CDR3 nucleotide sequence: TGTGCCAGCAGTTCAACAGACATGAACACTGAAGCTTTCTTT. It translates to CASSSTDMNTEAFF.

This clonotype was picked up many times. This chain uses TRBV7-2 with TRBJ2-7; 9 positions match TRBD1. J was trimmed by 3 bases and V by 4 bases; bases with no gene match: 4. Germline assignment: CDR1 SGHTA and CDR2 FQGNSA. CDR3 length equals 14 residues. CDR3 bases: TGTGCCAGCAGCTATACAGGGGGCGGCTACGAGCAGTACTTC. Its translation is CASSYTGGGYEQYF.

The chain links TRBV18 to TRBJ1-3, with a tentative D call TRBD1 (5 bases). Trimming removed 2 bases at V and 3 bases at J, with 11 bases between. Germline assignment: CDR1 KGHSH and CDR2 LQKENI. The CDR3 consists of 15 residues. The CDR3 DNA sequence: TGTGCCAGCTCACCAACAGGAGCTTGTGGAAACACCATATATTTT. Protein: CASSPTGACGNTIYF.